The next 20 T cell receptor beta chains were all read from a single sample in a study of shared clonotypes between healthy human individuals (dated by TCRdb to the early 2020s). Libraries came from the immunoSEQ multiplex PCR assay. In its TCRdb copy, this immuneACCESS table keeps in-frame sequences only and misses some clones. Where compared with another copy, unresolved V genes explain less than half of these, and the others have no known cause. This sample holds about 2 million clones; 85% to 95% were observed only once. About 0.13% of the sample goes to the ten largest clones. Sequenced input: naive CD4+ T cells sorted from blood. The cell subset or site label corresponds to: CD45RA+ positively selected. The receptor set was obtained from a man between 18 and 29 years old in good health.

The chain recombines TRBV4-1 with TRBJ2-7; 9 bases are shared with TRBD1. The CDR3 is 15 amino acids. The ends lost 8 bases at V and 0 bases at J; junction bases unmatched: 8. The V gene's germline CDR1 is MGHRA and CDR2 YSYEKL. CDR3 DNA: TGCGCCAGCCGACCGGGACAGGGTCACTCCTACGAGCAGTACTTC. It translates to CASRPGQGHSYEQYF.

V is TRBV11-2 and J is TRBJ2-7; D is ambiguous. This CDR3 has 16 amino acids. Germline loops: CDR1 SGHAT, CDR2 FQNNGV. The germline V and J ends were trimmed by 1 base and 5 bases, with 18 bases remaining between them. The CDR3 DNA is TGTGCCAGCAGCTTAGCTCTTAGATCCCCTGGGGACGAGCAGTACTTC. This sequence encodes CASSLALRSPGDEQYF.

This clone was counted a single time. In the same sample, other DNA sequences code for this CDR3. The chain recombines TRBV7-2 with TRBJ2-7, with D maybe TRBD1 (6 bases). Germline V gene data show CDR1 as SGHTA and CDR2 as FQGNSA. V dropped 5 bases and J dropped 0 bases, with 11 bases sitting between them. There are 14 residues in the CDR3. CDR3 protein: CASSPDRYSYEQYF. The CDR3, as DNA: TGTGCCAGCAGCCCGGACAGATACTCCTACGAGCAGTACTTC.

The rearrangement uses TRBV7-2 and TRBJ1-6; D unclear. The V end lost 5 bases, the J end lost 2 bases, and 10 bases lay between the germline ends. CDR1 SGHTA and CDR2 FQGNSA come from the germline V gene. This CDR3 spans 15 amino acids. The CDR3 region has the DNA TGTGCCAGCAGCCCGCTTTCCCCCTATAATTCACCCCTCCACTTT. Translating it yields CASSPLSPYNSPLHF. The full variable domain, in which reference TRBV7-2 and TRBJ1-6 provide the parts outside the CDR3, is GAGVSQSPSNKVTEKGKDVELRCDPISGHTALYWYRQSLGQGLEFLIYFQGNSAPDKSGLPSDRFSAERTGGSVSTLTIQRTQQEDSAVYLCASSPLSPYNSPLHFGNGTRLTVT.

As for this clone: Different DNA sequences within this sample yield the same CDR3. The J gene is TRBJ1-1, the V gene TRBV11-2, with D possibly being TRBD1 (5 bases). This CDR3 region has 13 residues. Germline lookup yields CDR1 SGHAT and CDR2 FQNNGV. Trimming stripped 6 bases from V and 1 base from J, with 9 bases between. CDR3: CASSLTENTEAFF. The CDR3 DNA follows: TGTGCCAGCAGTTTGACAGAGAACACTGAAGCTTTCTTT.

About this clone itself: At the DNA level, this CDR3 is encoded by other sequences in the same sample as well. V and J are TRBV7-2 and TRBJ2-7; TRBD1 aligns across 7 bases. J gave up 3 bases and V 5 bases, and 7 bases lay outside the gene matches. CDR1 SGHTA and CDR2 FQGNSA come from the germline V gene. The CDR3 contains 14 residues. CDR3 amino acids: CASSPQSGGYEQYF. The CDR3 bases are TGTGCCAGCAGCCCCCAATCAGGGGGCTACGAGCAGTACTTC.

V gene TRBV7-9 combines with J gene TRBJ1-2; D is uncertain. Trimming took 5 bases from V and 8 from J, leaving 21 bases between them. Germline CDR1 SEHNR, CDR2 FQNEAQ (reference sequence). This CDR3 has 15 residues. In nucleotides, the CDR3 is TGTGCCAGCAGCCCAGGCGGATGGGTAGGCGGCGGCTACACCTTC. This codes for CASSPGGWVGGGYTF.

The chain recombines TRBV5-8 with TRBJ2-7, with TRBD1 matching 7 bases. CDR3 length equals 14 residues. The germline gives CDR1 SGHTS, CDR2 YDEGEE. V was clipped by 3 bases and J by 2 bases; unmatched bases: 5. The CDR3 reads CASSWTGTAYEQYF. Here the CDR3 DNA reads TGTGCCAGCAGCTGGACCGGGACAGCCTACGAGCAGTACTTC.

This rearrangement joins TRBV2 to TRBJ1-2, with 8 bases aligning to TRBD1. V lost 7 bases, J lost 4 bases, and 14 bases stayed unmatched. The CDR3 sequence is 16 residues long. Germline V gene data show CDR1 as SNHLY and CDR2 as FYNNEI. Written as DNA, the CDR3 is TGTGCCAGCACGCAGGGACAGGCACTTTATGTCTATGGCTACACCTTC. Amino acids: CASTQGQALYVYGYTF.

The gene calls are TRBV28 and TRBJ1-3, with 7 positions matching TRBD1. The germline V gene has CDR1 MDHEN and CDR2 SYDVKM. The CDR3 runs to 14 residues. Trimming cost V 5 bases and J 8 bases; bases outside gene matches: 9. The CDR3 is CASSEGTAPDTIYF. The CDR3, as DNA: TGTGCCAGCAGTGAAGGGACAGCCCCAGACACCATATATTTT.

This chain links TRBV30 with TRBJ2-3; D is uncertain. Trimming removed 4 bases at V and 5 bases at J, with 7 bases between. Germline V gene lookup returns CDR1 GTSNPN and CDR2 SVGIG (reference sequence). The CDR3 consists of 11 residues. Written as DNA, the CDR3 is TGTGCCTGGAAGTCGAGAGATACGCAGTATTTT. Protein: CAWKSRDTQYF. Full variable domain (remainder filled in from reference TRBV30 and TRBJ2-3): SQTIHQWPATLVQPVGSPLSLECTVEGTSNPNLYWYRQAAGRGLQLLFYSVGIGQISSEVPQNLSASRPQDRQFILSSKKLLLSDSGFYLCAWKSRDTQYFGPGTRLTVL.

The rearrangement uses TRBV5-4 and TRBJ1-4; D may be TRBD1 (5 bases). This CDR3 spans 15 amino acids. V lost 4 bases and J lost 5, with 15 bases in between. CDR1 and CDR2 from the germline V gene are SGHNT and YYREEE (reference sequence). The CDR3 DNA is TGTGCCAGCAGCGCGGGGGGTGGAAGGAATGAAAAACTGTTTTTT. It translates to CASSAGGGRNEKLFF.

The rearrangement uses TRBV4-3 and TRBJ1-2; no definite D call. The germline gives CDR1 LGHNA, CDR2 YSLEER. The V gene lost 4 bases and the J gene lost 4 bases, with 19 bases spanning the gap. This CDR3 spans 16 amino acids. The CDR3 DNA reads TGCGCCAGCAGCCCGGGTTCGGGGATCAGCCCCTATGGCTACACCTTC. Its protein product is CASSPGSGISPYGYTF.

Note on this clone: This may come from a read error, since a much larger clone is one base off. The genes are TRBV30 and TRBJ1-5, with D perhaps TRBD1 (5 bases). Per the germline V gene, CDR1 is GTSNPN and CDR2 is SVGIG (reference sequence). The CDR3 covers 13 residues. V lost 2 bases and J 9 bases, leaving 14 bases between the germline ends. In nucleotides, the CDR3 is TGTGCCTGGAGTCCCCCGGGGGGTCGGCCCCAGCATTTT. Translated: CAWSPPGGRPQHF.

The chain combines TRBV2 with TRBJ1-4; possibly TRBD1 for D (5 bases). The germline gives CDR1 SNHLY, CDR2 FYNNEI. V was trimmed by 7 bases and J by 2 bases, leaving 8 bases between them. The CDR3 loop spans 13 amino acids. The CDR3 nucleotides are TGTGCCAGCATGGGGGTCACTAATGAAAAACTGTTTTTT. It translates to CASMGVTNEKLFF.

The chain couples TRBV5-1 to TRBJ1-5; D not resolved. With 4 bases removed from V and 0 bases from J, the gap between germline ends came to 5 bases. Germline V gives CDR1 SGHRS, CDR2 YFSETQ. The CDR3 loop spans 13 amino acids. DNA for the CDR3: TGCGCCAGCAGCATTGATAGCAATCAGCCCCAGCATTTT. It translates to CASSIDSNQPQHF. The full variable domain, rest sourced from reference TRBV5-1 and TRBJ1-5, is KAGVTQTPRYLIKTRGQQVTLSCSPISGHRSVSWYQQTPGQGLQFLFEYFSETQRNKGNFPGRFSGRQFSNSRSEMNVSTLELGDSALYLCASSIDSNQPQHFGDGTRLSIL.

This clone was picked up one time. CDR3 nucleotide sequence: TGTGCCAGCAGCTTAGTGGACAGGGGGCAGTACTTC. As protein: CASSLVDRGQYF. The chain uses TRBV7-2 and TRBJ2-5, with 10 bases aligning to TRBD1. In germline, CDR1 is SGHTA, CDR2 FQGNSA. V lost 1 base and J lost 11; bases outside the gene matches: 1. The CDR3 consists of 12 residues.

This chain joins TRBV5-1 and TRBJ2-7; 8 nucleotides agree with TRBD2. CDR1 is SGHRS, CDR2 YFSETQ, per germline. J was trimmed by 6 bases and V by 4 bases; bases with no gene match: 6. The CDR3 runs 13 residues. Here the CDR3 DNA reads TGCGCCAGCAGCGTCATCGGGGGGGCCGAGCAGTACTTC. It is translated as CASSVIGGAEQYF.

The V gene is TRBV5-1, the J gene TRBJ2-7; 14 bases map to TRBD2. This CDR3 has 17 residues. Trimming at V came to 0 bases and at J to 6 bases, leaving 8 bases not matched to a gene. Germline V gene sequence: CDR1 SGHRS, CDR2 YFSETQ. CDR3 sequence: CASSLAPPGLAGAEQYF. The DNA for the CDR3 is TGCGCCAGCAGCTTGGCCCCCCCGGGACTAGCGGGAGCCGAGCAGTACTTC.

This clone was found a few times. J is TRBJ1-6 and V is TRBV9; D is possibly TRBD1 (5 bases). The CDR3 contains 16 residues. Per germline, CDR1 SGDLS and CDR2 YYNGEE. Trimming left V 4 bases short and J 4 bases short, with 15 bases between. In DNA, the CDR3 is TGTGCCAGCAGCCTAGCTGGGACGGGTTATAATTCACCCCTCCACTTT. Protein sequence: CASSLAGTGYNSPLHF.